These 24 T cell receptor beta chains share one sample of origin, sequenced in a study of T cell responses to AZD1222 COVID-19 vaccine. Assay used: immunoSEQ multiplex PCR; TCRdb lists only in-frame clones, some missing. The table has nearly 110,000 clones, about 93% seen once. Sequencing used peripheral blood, obtained on day 0 of AZD1222 vaccination. These receptors were obtained from an adult in good health.

The V gene is TRBV7-2, the J gene TRBJ2-1; unclear D gene. This CDR3 spans 17 amino acids. V was cut by 5 bases and J by 7 bases, with 24 bases left in between. CDR1 and CDR2 from the germline V gene are SGHTA and FQGNSA. CDR3 bases: TGTGCCAGCAGCCCTGCGACCAGCCGTTTTGTCTTGAATGAGCAGTTCTTC. Translating gives CASSPATSRFVLNEQFF. The complete variable domain, with remaining parts taken from reference TRBV7-2 and TRBJ2-1, reads GAGVSQSPSNKVTEKGKDVELRCDPISGHTALYWYRQSLGQGLEFLIYFQGNSAPDKSGLPSDRFSAERTGGSVSTLTIQRTQQEDSAVYLCASSPATSRFVLNEQFFGPGTRLTVL.

The genes are TRBV7-2 and TRBJ2-5, with D possibly being TRBD2 (5 bases). The CDR3 is made up of 15 amino acids. The germline V gene has CDR1 SGHTA and CDR2 FQGNSA. The germline V and J ends were trimmed by 3 bases and 7 bases, with 18 bases remaining between them. CDR3 nucleotide sequence: TGTGCCAGCAGCTTGCTACAGTGGGAAAGCGGGACCCAGTACTTC. Encoded protein: CASSLLQWESGTQYF.

The gene calls are TRBV5-1 and TRBJ2-2; a weak D match, TRBD2 (6 bases). Germline values: CDR1 SGHRS, CDR2 YFSETQ. This CDR3 has 17 amino acids. Trimming took 0 bases from V and 6 from J, leaving 18 bases between them. CDR3 DNA: TGCGCCAGCAGCTTGGCCTCGGGCGGGGTAGTTGCCGGGGAGCTGTTTTTT. Translated, it gives CASSLASGGVVAGELFF.

The chain recombines TRBV21-1 with TRBJ2-1; TRBD2 is the table's D call and was not checked against the DNA. TRBV21-1 is a recognized pseudogene. The CDR3 contains 13 residues. The CDR3 region has the DNA TGTGCCAGCAGCATAGTTTCTGTAGATGAGCAGTTCTTC. Translating it yields CASSIVSVDEQFF.

The chain uses TRBV7-2 and TRBJ1-1; D unresolved. V gave up 5 bases and J gave up 6 bases, with 16 bases separating them. Germline assignment: CDR1 SGHTA and CDR2 FQGNSA. The CDR3 runs to 14 residues. The CDR3 DNA reads TGTGCCAGCAGCCTAGGACGTCTGACCTCTGAAGCTTTCTTT. This gives the protein CASSLGRLTSEAFF.

The J gene is TRBJ2-7, the V gene TRBV12-5; no reliable D call. The CDR3 sequence is 11 residues long. Trimming took off 1 base at V and 5 bases at J, with 3 bases between the two ends. CDR1 LGHNT and CDR2 FRNRAP come from the germline V gene. DNA for the CDR3: TGTGCTAGTGGTTTGGGTGACGAGCAGTACTTC. Protein sequence: CASGLGDEQYF.

This clone has only one observation. This sequence joins TRBV19 and TRBJ2-4, with 14 positions matching TRBD2. Germline V gives CDR1 LNHDA, CDR2 SQIVND (reference sequence). This CDR3 has 18 amino acids. J lost 0 bases, V lost 3 bases, and 4 bases had no gene match. CDR3 sequence reads: CASSISGTSGGAKNIQYF. CDR3 DNA sequence: TGTGCCAGTAGTATCTCAGGGACTAGCGGGGGAGCCAAAAACATTCAGTACTTC.

The chain carries TRBV27 and TRBJ2-1; D is possibly TRBD2 (7 bases). The CDR3 extends over 16 amino acids. The V gene's germline CDR1 is MNHEY and CDR2 SMNVEV (reference sequence). Trimming stripped 4 bases from V and 6 bases from J, with 19 bases between. This CDR3 reads CASSYKGGEYGNEQFF. The CDR3 DNA follows: TGTGCCAGCAGTTACAAAGGGGGGGAGTACGGCAATGAGCAGTTCTTC.

This sequence joins TRBV7-2 and TRBJ2-7; tentative D call: TRBD2 (6 bases). With 5 bases removed from V and 2 bases from J, the gap between germline ends came to 16 bases. The CDR3 is 15 amino acids. Germline V CDR1 and CDR2: SGHTA, FQGNSA. CDR3 residues: CASSERGIGTYEQYF. CDR3 nucleotides: TGTGCCAGCAGCGAACGGGGGATAGGGACCTACGAGCAGTACTTC.

This sequence joins TRBV10-1 and TRBJ2-3; D assignment may be TRBD1 or TRBD2 (5 bases each). The V end lost 3 bases, the J end lost 6 bases, and 13 bases lay between the germline ends. The CDR3 runs to 14 residues. Germline-derived CDR1 and CDR2 are WNHNN and SYGVQD (reference sequence). The CDR3 sequence: CASSEASEGDTQYF. DNA for the CDR3: TGCGCCAGCAGTGAAGCTAGTGAGGGGGATACGCAGTATTTT.

The chain couples TRBV12-3 or TRBV12-4 to TRBJ2-1; a possible D gene is TRBD2 (6 bases). Trimming left V 3 bases short and J 14 bases short, with 11 bases between. The CDR3 has 11 amino acids. Here the CDR3 reads CASSFNWEEFF. In nucleotides, the CDR3 is TGTGCCAGCAGTTTTAACTGGGAGGAGTTCTTC.

The gene calls are TRBV3-1 (or the pseudogene TRBV3-2) and TRBJ2-5; D gene unclear. Trimming took off 0 bases at V and 4 bases at J, with 12 bases between the two ends. Germline lookup yields CDR1 LGHDT and CDR2 YNNKEL (reference sequence). The CDR3 runs to 15 residues. The CDR3 is CASSQDVIATETQYF. For the CDR3, the DNA is TGTGCCAGCAGCCAAGATGTGATAGCCACAGAGACCCAGTACTTC.

The chain couples TRBV7-9 to TRBJ1-6; 8 bases agree with TRBD1. Germline V gives CDR1 SEHNR, CDR2 FQNEAQ (reference sequence). Trimming cost V 5 bases and J 3 bases; bases outside gene matches: 6. CDR3 size: 16 residues. The CDR3 nucleotides read TGTGCCAGCAGCCCCTTGGACAGGGACTATAATTCACCCCTCCACTTT. It is translated as CASSPLDRDYNSPLHF.

This chain joins TRBV5-1 and TRBJ2-3; D uncertain. The CDR3 is 14 amino acids. V lost 2 bases to trimming and J lost 1 base, with 8 bases between them. Germline V lookup: CDR1 SGHRS, CDR2 YFSETQ. The CDR3 protein is CASSFSGGTDTQYF. CDR3 bases: TGCGCCAGCAGCTTCTCTGGAGGCACAGATACGCAGTATTTT. Together with reference TRBV5-1 and TRBJ2-3, the CDR3 gives the full variable domain: KAGVTQTPRYLIKTRGQQVTLSCSPISGHRSVSWYQQTPGQGLQFLFEYFSETQRNKGNFPGRFSGRQFSNSRSEMNVSTLELGDSALYLCASSFSGGTDTQYFGPGTRLTVL.

The chain couples TRBV6-2 or TRBV6-3 to TRBJ2-7; 8 bases are a match to TRBD1. The junction had 13 bases not matched to a gene; V was cut back by 2 bases and J by 1 base. CDR3 length: 18 amino acids. Germline assignment: CDR1 MNHEY and CDR2 SVGEGT. CDR3 protein: CASSYPTGQGYSSYEQYF. The CDR3 DNA sequence: TGTGCCAGCAGTTACCCAACTGGACAGGGCTACTCATCCTACGAGCAGTACTTC.

The rearrangement links TRBV7-2 to TRBJ1-2; 8 bases are a match to TRBD1. The germline CDR1 and CDR2 sequences are SGHTA and FQGNSA. J lost 8 bases, V lost 5 bases, and 13 bases had no gene match. This CDR3 spans 15 amino acids. CDR3 in DNA: TGTGCCAGCAGCCCACTCGGACAGGGCCCACGGGGCTACACCTTC. This translates into CASSPLGQGPRGYTF.

V usage is TRBV27 and J usage is TRBJ2-1; 13 bases match TRBD2. Per the germline V gene, CDR1 is MNHEY and CDR2 is SMNVEV (reference sequence). The CDR3 contains 15 residues. The ends lost 3 bases at V and 8 bases at J; junction bases unmatched: 4. CDR3 coding DNA: TGTGCCAGCAGTTTCGGGACTAGCGGGGCCTATGAGCAGTTCTTC. This gives the protein CASSFGTSGAYEQFF.

This chain links TRBV19 with TRBJ1-2; no reliable D call. Germline CDR1 reads LNHDA; CDR2 reads SQIVND (reference sequence). V lost 4 bases and J 8 bases, leaving 11 bases between the germline ends. This CDR3 contains 12 residues. The DNA of the CDR3 is TGTGCCAGTAGTACTCGACCGGGAGGCTACACCTTC. Translated, it gives CASSTRPGGYTF.

The CDR3 region is CASSLPGGSNQPQHF. CDR3 bases: TGTGCCAGCAGCCTTCCCGGGGGTAGCAATCAGCCCCAGCATTTT. This rearrangement joins TRBV6-6 to TRBJ1-5; TRBD1 might be the D (5 bases). Germline CDR1 and CDR2: MNHNY and SVGAGI (reference sequence). CDR3 length: 15 amino acids. The V gene lost 6 bases and the J gene lost 0 bases, with 12 bases spanning the gap.

This clone was seen just once. This chain connects TRBV30 to TRBJ1-4; the D is unclear. Trimming removed 3 bases from V and 5 bases from J, with 16 bases in between. Germline CDR1 GTSNPN, CDR2 SVGIG (reference sequence). This CDR3 has 15 amino acids. CDR3 bases: TGTGCCTGGAGCGTAGCATCGGGAGAGAATGAAAAACTGTTTTTT. Translation: CAWSVASGENEKLFF.

This CDR3 is CASSLSAGVVETQYF. The CDR3 DNA reads as TGTGCCAGCAGCTTAAGCGCAGGGGTAGTAGAGACCCAGTACTTC. The rearrangement joins TRBV13 to TRBJ2-5, with a weak D call TRBD1 (6 bases). The CDR3 length is 15 residues. The V end was cut by 2 bases, the J end by 4 bases, with 14 bases between. Germline CDR1 reads PRHDT; CDR2 reads FYEKMQ (reference sequence).

The chain recombines TRBV5-1 with TRBJ2-7; no definite D call. The CDR3 contains 17 residues. Trimming shortened V by 0 bases and J by 2 bases, and 18 bases separated the two germline ends. CDR1 and CDR2 (germline): SGHRS, YFSETQ. In nucleotides, the CDR3 is TGCGCCAGCAGCTTGGGGCCTCAGAGTAAGGTAACCTACGAGCAGTACTTC. It codes for CASSLGPQSKVTYEQYF.

This chain connects TRBV7-2 to TRBJ2-3; 8 bases match TRBD2. This CDR3 has 17 amino acids. Germline CDR1 and CDR2: SGHTA and FQGNSA. The junction had 9 bases not matched to a gene; V was cut back by 2 bases and J by 2 bases. CDR3 nucleotides: TGTGCCAGCAGCTTACGGATGGGGCGGGGGGACACAGATACGCAGTATTTT. Protein: CASSLRMGRGDTDTQYF.

V usage is TRBV21-1 and J usage is TRBJ2-1. TRBV21-1 is a pseudogene locus. This CDR3 region has 14 residues. Here the CDR3 reads CASMLSSSYNEQFF. CDR3 bases: TGTGCCAGCATGCTGAGCAGCTCCTACAATGAGCAGTTCTTC.